A single sample gave rise to the 29 T cell receptor beta chains below, sequenced in a study of CD8+ T cells in alopecia areata. RNA, once extracted, was reverse transcribed into cDNA for use as the sequencing template. Assay used: immunoSEQ multiplex PCR; TCRdb lists only in-frame clones, some missing. The sample lists roughly 180,000 clones; 50% to 70% were seen once. The sample consisted of CD4+ T cells sorted from blood, taken at week 0. Every receptor here comes from a human donor with alopecia areata.

The gene calls are TRBV7-2 and TRBJ1-2; D unresolved. The CDR3 is 11 amino acids. The V gene's germline CDR1 is SGHTA and CDR2 FQGNSA. V was clipped by 5 bases and J by 7 bases, with 8 bases between them. The CDR3 DNA follows: TGTGCCAGCAGCCATGACGTTGGCTACACCTTC. It encodes CASSHDVGYTF.

In this sample, this clone turned up once. The chain carries TRBV5-1 and TRBJ1-1; 8 bases match TRBD1. V gave up 1 base and J gave up 0 bases; unmatched junction bases: 5. The germline gives CDR1 SGHRS, CDR2 YFSETQ. The CDR3 consists of 16 residues. Here the CDR3 reads CASSLSAGGMNTEAFF. CDR3 DNA: TGCGCCAGCAGCTTGTCTGCAGGGGGCATGAACACTGAAGCTTTCTTT.

This clone appeared once. The chain employs TRBV9 and TRBJ1-1; 8 nucleotides line up with TRBD1. V lost 0 bases and J lost 8; bases outside the gene matches: 6. This CDR3 has 14 residues. Per the germline V gene, CDR1 is SGDLS and CDR2 is YYNGEE. This CDR3 reads CASSVGQGREEAFF. Here the CDR3 DNA reads TGTGCCAGCAGCGTAGGACAGGGGAGGGAGGAAGCTTTCTTT.

This clone was seen a handful of times. The chain combines TRBV4-1 with TRBJ1-1; maybe TRBD1 (5 bases). V was shortened by 6 bases and J by 0 bases, with 14 bases between the two germline ends. Germline V gene lookup returns CDR1 MGHRA and CDR2 YSYEKL. This CDR3 region has 15 residues. For the CDR3, the DNA is TGCGCCAGCAGACCCGGGGACGTACTGAACACTGAAGCTTTCTTT. Protein: CASRPGDVLNTEAFF.

The J gene is TRBJ2-5, the V gene TRBV25-1; D call uncertain. Germline-derived CDR1 and CDR2 are MGHDK and SYGVNS. This CDR3 is 12 amino acids long. V gave up 3 bases and J gave up 3 bases, with 5 bases separating them. This chain's CDR3 is CASSEPKETQYF. The CDR3 DNA follows: TGTGCCAGCAGTGAGCCGAAAGAGACCCAGTACTTC.

The V and J genes are TRBV15 and TRBJ2-5, with D hard to call. CDR3 length equals 12 residues. Trimming stripped 3 bases from V and 4 bases from J, with 6 bases between. Germline assignment: CDR1 LNHNV and CDR2 YYDKDF (reference sequence). This CDR3 reads CATSRPRETQYF. The CDR3 DNA follows: TGTGCCACCAGCAGGCCGAGAGAGACCCAGTACTTC.

V usage is TRBV6-5 and J usage is TRBJ2-1; a possible D gene is TRBD1 (6 bases). CDR1 and CDR2 (germline): MNHEY, SVGAGI. This CDR3 contains 13 residues. Deletions cut 7 bases from V and 2 bases from J, with 9 bases between. The CDR3 sequence: CASTKGAYNEQFF. CDR3 nucleotides: TGTGCCAGCACGAAGGGGGCCTACAATGAGCAGTTCTTC.

The chain employs TRBV10-3 and TRBJ2-3; D ambiguous. The CDR3 sequence is 13 residues long. V lost 4 bases and J lost 3, with 8 bases in between. Germline loops: CDR1 ENHRY, CDR2 SYGVKD. The CDR3 loop is CAISVELTDTQYF. DNA of the CDR3: TGTGCCATCAGTGTGGAGCTAACAGATACGCAGTATTTT.

This clone was seen only once. The chain uses TRBV29-1 and TRBJ1-1, with D perhaps TRBD1 (5 bases). The length of the CDR3 is 12 residues. The germline V gene encodes CDR1 SQVTM and CDR2 ANQGSEA. V was cut by 6 bases and J by 10 bases, with 18 bases left in between. Here the CDR3 reads CSVSGPSVGAFF. In DNA, the CDR3 is TGCAGCGTCTCGGGACCCTCTGTTGGAGCTTTCTTT.

This sequence joins TRBV30 and TRBJ1-4, with 7 bases matching TRBD1. J gave up 8 bases and V 0 bases, and 12 bases lay outside the gene matches. This CDR3 comprises 16 residues. Germline V gene sequence: CDR1 GTSNPN, CDR2 SVGIG (reference sequence). CDR3 coding DNA: TGTGCCTGGAGTGTACTTCCGACAGGGTTGGAGGAAAAACTGTTTTTT. The encoded protein is CAWSVLPTGLEEKLFF.

This clone appeared a few times. The rearrangement joins TRBV30 to TRBJ1-5; 7 bases are a match to TRBD1. The CDR3 covers 14 residues. The V segment lost 2 bases and the J segment 6 bases; nucleotides outside the gene matches: 7. CDR1 is GTSNPN and CDR2 is SVGIG in the germline V gene (reference sequence). CDR3 amino acids: CAWSRNRGSQPQHF. In DNA form, the CDR3 reads TGTGCCTGGAGTCGGAACAGGGGTAGTCAGCCCCAGCATTTT.

The chain links TRBV4-1 to TRBJ1-2; D is unresolved. The V gene lost 0 bases and the J gene lost 8 bases, with 31 bases spanning the gap. This CDR3 region has 20 residues. The germline V gene has CDR1 MGHRA and CDR2 YSYEKL. The CDR3 bases are TGCGCCAGCAGCCAAGAAAACAGTGGATTAGGGTTAGGGTTCATGGGAGGCTACACCTTC. This codes for CASSQENSGLGLGFMGGYTF.

The CDR3: CSVVGTSGYTF. The CDR3 DNA follows: TGCAGCGTTGTTGGGACGTCGGGCTACACCTTC. This sequence joins TRBV29-1 and TRBJ1-2; weak D call: TRBD1 (5 bases). Germline CDR1 SQVTM, CDR2 ANQGSEA. V lost 4 bases to trimming and J lost 8 bases, with 11 bases between them. The CDR3 contains 11 residues.

V and J are TRBV10-2 and TRBJ1-1; perhaps TRBD1 as D (5 bases). CDR1 is WSHSY and CDR2 is SAAADI in the germline V gene. This CDR3 is built from 11 residues. V gave up 8 bases and J gave up 10 bases, with 14 bases separating them. The CDR3 spells CASVMQGPAFF. For the CDR3, the DNA is TGCGCCAGCGTTATGCAGGGACCAGCTTTCTTT.

The rearrangement joins TRBV6-6 to TRBJ1-5, with 7 bases matching TRBD1. Germline V gene lookup returns CDR1 MNHNY and CDR2 SVGAGI (reference sequence). The V segment lost 6 bases and the J segment 7 bases; nucleotides outside the gene matches: 3. The CDR3 totals 12 residues. CDR3 in amino acids: CASRQGNQPQHF. The CDR3, as DNA: TGTGCCAGCAGACAGGGGAACCAGCCCCAGCATTTT.

The chain couples TRBV7-2 to TRBJ2-7, with 7 nucleotides matching TRBD1. This CDR3 is 14 amino acids long. Germline-derived CDR1 and CDR2 are SGHTA and FQGNSA. With 1 base clipped from V and 3 bases from J, the junction kept 3 bases outside the gene matches. The CDR3 nucleotides read TGTGCCAGCAGCTTAGGGCAGGGGGTCTACGAGCAGTACTTC. Residues: CASSLGQGVYEQYF.

The chain combines TRBV4-1 with TRBJ2-7, with a weak D call TRBD2 (6 bases). Germline V gene sequence: CDR1 MGHRA, CDR2 YSYEKL. The CDR3 is made up of 15 amino acids. V was trimmed by 4 bases and J by 3 bases, leaving 16 bases between them. CDR3 sequence (DNA): TGCGCCAGCAGCCGACAAGGACTAACCAACTACGAGCAGTACTTC. The encoded protein is CASSRQGLTNYEQYF.

The chain employs TRBV4-3 and TRBJ2-1; D not certain. CDR3 length: 15 amino acids. The V and J ends lost 0 bases and 7 bases respectively, with 13 bases between them. Germline CDR1 is LGHNA and CDR2 is YSLEER. The CDR3 bases are TGCGCCAGCAGCCAAGAATCCCTCCGAGCGAATGAGCAGTTCTTC. Translation gives CASSQESLRANEQFF.

The rearrangement uses TRBV29-1 and TRBJ2-3; 7 bases line up with TRBD2. From germline, CDR1 is SQVTM and CDR2 ANQGSEA. The V segment lost 6 bases and the J segment 4 bases; nucleotides outside the gene matches: 4. This CDR3 is built from 12 residues. The CDR3 sequence is CSVSTSPDTQYF. The DNA for the CDR3 is TGCAGCGTGTCGACTAGCCCAGATACGCAGTATTTT.

This clone showed up many times. V is TRBV2 and J is TRBJ2-1, with D perhaps TRBD1 or TRBD2 (5 bases each). CDR1 is SNHLY, CDR2 FYNNEI, per germline. The CDR3 runs 13 residues. V was pared by 5 bases and J by 10 bases, with 15 bases between. CDR3 sequence: CASSHPGPAEQFF. CDR3 nucleotide sequence: TGTGCCAGCAGTCATCCGGGACCCGCCGAGCAGTTCTTC.

The chain joins TRBV29-1 to TRBJ2-7; TRBD2 matches at 8 bases. After removal of 4 bases from V and 6 bases from J, the junction contained 8 bases not matched to a gene. CDR1 and CDR2 (germline): SQVTM, ANQGSEA. The CDR3 extends over 13 amino acids. The CDR3 DNA follows: TGCAGCGTTGGGTGGCGGGGGGAAGGCGAGCAGTACTTC. Protein: CSVGWRGEGEQYF.

The table lists this clone with a few counts. The genes are TRBV6-5 and TRBJ1-1; no clear D. CDR1 is MNHEY, CDR2 SVGAGI, per germline. The CDR3 totals 14 residues. The V end was cut by 5 bases, the J end by 3 bases, with 13 bases between. The CDR3 DNA follows: TGTGCCAGCAGTCCTATGAATTGGGACACTGAAGCTTTCTTT. This gives the protein CASSPMNWDTEAFF.

As concerns this clone: The same CDR3 can be traced to other DNA sequences in this sample. V is TRBV29-1 and J is TRBJ1-1, with no clear D. Germline CDR1 SQVTM, CDR2 ANQGSEA. The CDR3 totals 10 residues. Trimming cost V 7 bases and J 2 bases, with 5 bases left between them. CDR3 loop: CSGVNTEAFF. CDR3 DNA: TGCAGCGGGGTAAACACTGAAGCTTTCTTT.

V gene TRBV29-1 combines with J gene TRBJ2-5; perhaps TRBD2 as D (6 bases). The CDR3 length is 14 residues. Germline assignment: CDR1 SQVTM and CDR2 ANQGSEA. The germline V and J ends were trimmed by 4 bases and 7 bases, with 19 bases remaining between them. The CDR3 loop is CSVGGTGFFGTQYF. CDR3 DNA: TGCAGCGTTGGCGGGACTGGATTCTTCGGGACCCAGTACTTC.

This sequence joins TRBV29-1 and TRBJ2-7; D gene ambiguous. The CDR3 is made up of 11 amino acids. CDR1 is SQVTM, CDR2 ANQGSEA, per germline. V lost 6 bases, J lost 5 bases, and 11 bases lay in between. Here the CDR3 DNA reads TGCAGCGTCATTGATGCAAACGAGCAGTACTTC. Amino acids: CSVIDANEQYF.

V usage is TRBV25-1 and J usage is TRBJ1-1; D possibly corresponds to TRBD1 (5 bases). Germline values: CDR1 MGHDK, CDR2 SYGVNS. The V end lost 3 bases, the J end lost 1 base, and 15 bases lay between the germline ends. This CDR3 has 16 residues. The CDR3, as DNA: TGTGCCAGCAGTGAGAGAGGGGTTGGGTGGAACACTGAAGCTTTCTTT. Its protein product is CASSERGVGWNTEAFF.

The chain uses TRBV15 and TRBJ2-2, with D uncertain. V gave up 5 bases and J gave up 5 bases, with 15 bases separating them. The CDR3 totals 15 residues. Germline CDR1 reads LNHNV; CDR2 reads YYDKDF (reference sequence). The CDR3 is CATSEEIPPTGELFF. DNA of the CDR3: TGTGCCACCAGCGAAGAAATACCCCCGACCGGGGAGCTGTTTTTT.

This clone was picked up one time. The chain joins TRBV5-1 to TRBJ1-1, with a weak D call TRBD1 (6 bases). This CDR3 region has 16 residues. Trimming took off 3 bases at V and 0 bases at J, with 15 bases between the two ends. Germline V gene sequence: CDR1 SGHRS, CDR2 YFSETQ. The DNA for the CDR3 is TGCGCCAGCAGCTCTGGACAGACTCCAATGAACACTGAAGCTTTCTTT. This encodes CASSSGQTPMNTEAFF.

The chain joins TRBV20-1 to TRBJ2-7; D possibly corresponds to TRBD1 (6 bases). CDR3 length: 11 residues. Germline loops: CDR1 DFQATT, CDR2 SNEGSKA (reference sequence). Trimming removed 4 bases at V and 7 bases at J, with 11 bases between. The CDR3 DNA reads TGCAGTGCTATACAGGGAATGGAGCAGTACTTC. Protein product: CSAIQGMEQYF.